A selection of T cell receptor beta chains follows, all from one sample in a study of blood T cell repertoires in COVID-19. Repertoires were generated with immunoSEQ multiplex PCR, while TCRdb's copy carries only in-frame clones and drops some. The sample gives about 250,000 clones, approximately 85% of which show up once; more than 4% is in the top ten. The sequencing sample was made of PBMCs or T cells enriched from blood (not recorded which). These TCRs come from a woman aged 25 to 39 who had recovered from COVID-19. CDR3s include the opening cysteine and the closing phenylalanine or tryptophan.

TRBV5-1 | CASRPQAPGGSPLHF
TRBV28 | CASSWGDPLYSNQPQHF
TRBV9 | CASSVGSGSGNEQFF
TRBV15 | CATSSQTGYEYTEAFF
TRBV11-3 | CASSSGLTRSGDYEQYF
TRBV7-9 | CASTGDYEQYF
TRBV5-1 | CASSPAGFRVPEQYF
TRBV5-1 | CASSLRGGNYGYTF
TRBV5-4 | CASSYSEYETQYF
TRBV19 | CASSGLAGVWDEQFF
TRBV9 | CASSVSVEGGETQYF
TRBV4-2 | CASSQNRGPFSLNTEAFF
TRBV5-4 | CALGGGRASTDTQYF
TRBV7-9 | CASSNAGETNQPQHF
TRBV6-5 | CASSFTGGGNQPQHF
TRBV9 | CASSITGTGGKGYTF
TRBV20-1 | CSASGGEETQYF
TRBV28 | CASSLISGEQYF
TRBV7-9 | CASSHGQGASQPQHF
TRBV9 | CASSQGLAGVDEQFF
TRBV27 | CASSLSPGVSTEAFF
TRBV6-4 | CASSETHGTGSLKAFF
TRBV5-4 | CASRDRGAGELFF
TRBV7-9 | CASSLGYGDSSHEQFF
TRBV27 | CASSSDVPGLAGNEQFF
TRBV6-4 | CATRQGAGDTQYF
TRBV5-1 | CASSLEGDSNQPQHF
TRBV27 | CASRTGPYEQYF
TRBV5-4 | CASSLNTGYGYTF
TRBV28 | CASQTGGAGANVLTF
TRBV18 | CASSRGLAGEQFF
TRBV5-1 | CASGVTGELVHEQYF
TRBV5-6 | CASSSGGGNSPLHF
TRBV28 | CASSLSGSRGSYEQYF
TRBV18 | CASSPPVGTGVDTQYF
TRBV19 | CASRPDRAGGYSNQPQHF
TRBV7-9 | CASSPGDSNQPQHF
TRBV6-2/TRBV6-3 | CASSPLWRGGYSYEQYF